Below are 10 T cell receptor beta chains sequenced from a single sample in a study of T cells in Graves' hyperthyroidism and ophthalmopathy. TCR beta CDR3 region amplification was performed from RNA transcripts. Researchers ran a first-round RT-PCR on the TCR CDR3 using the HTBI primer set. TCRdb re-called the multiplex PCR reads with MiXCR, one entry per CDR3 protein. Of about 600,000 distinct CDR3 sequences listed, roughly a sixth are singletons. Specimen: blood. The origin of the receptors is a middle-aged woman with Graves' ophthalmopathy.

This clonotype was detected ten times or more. The DNA of the CDR3 is TGTGCCAGCAGTGGTGGGACCATGGGCGAGACCCAGTACTTC. It codes for CASSGGTMGETQYF. The rearrangement links TRBV6-1 to TRBJ2-5; D may correspond to TRBD1 or TRBD2 (5 bases each). The CDR3 contains 14 residues. V lost 4 bases and J 5 bases, leaving 14 bases between the germline ends. CDR1 and CDR2 from the germline V gene are MNHNS and SASEGT.

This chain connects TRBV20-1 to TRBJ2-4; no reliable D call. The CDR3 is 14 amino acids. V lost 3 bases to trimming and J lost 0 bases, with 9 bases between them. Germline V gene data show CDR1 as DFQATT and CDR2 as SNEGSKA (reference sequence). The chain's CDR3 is CSASSKIAKNIQYF. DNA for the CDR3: TGCAGTGCTAGTTCCAAGATAGCCAAAAACATTCAGTACTTC.

CDR3: CASSPIGVSSRIGPHGYTF. The CDR3, as DNA: TGCGCCAGCAGCCCTATCGGGGTATCCTCCAGGATCGGGCCCCATGGCTACACCTTC. The chain employs TRBV4-1 and TRBJ1-2; D not resolved. V was pared by 4 bases and J by 6 bases, with 30 bases between. This CDR3 has 19 amino acids. Looked up from germline, CDR1 is MGHRA and CDR2 is YSYEKL.

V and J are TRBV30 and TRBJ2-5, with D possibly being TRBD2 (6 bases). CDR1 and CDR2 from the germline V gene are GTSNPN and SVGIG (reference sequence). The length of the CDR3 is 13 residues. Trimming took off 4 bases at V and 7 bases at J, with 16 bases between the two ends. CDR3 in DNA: TGTGCCTGGATGATCCCGGGAGTGGGGACCCAGTACTTC. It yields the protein CAWMIPGVGTQYF. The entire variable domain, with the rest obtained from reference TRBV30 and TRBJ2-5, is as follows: SQTIHQWPATLVQPVGSPLSLECTVEGTSNPNLYWYRQAAGRGLQLLFYSVGIGQISSEVPQNLSASRPQDRQFILSSKKLLLSDSGFYLCAWMIPGVGTQYFGPGTRLLVL.

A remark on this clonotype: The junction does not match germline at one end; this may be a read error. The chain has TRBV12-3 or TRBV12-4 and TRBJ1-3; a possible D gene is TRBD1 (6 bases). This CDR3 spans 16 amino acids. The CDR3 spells CASSLLQGRRGSTIYF. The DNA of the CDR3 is TGTGCCAGCAGTTTACTCCAGGGGAGGAGAGGAAGCACCATATATTTT.

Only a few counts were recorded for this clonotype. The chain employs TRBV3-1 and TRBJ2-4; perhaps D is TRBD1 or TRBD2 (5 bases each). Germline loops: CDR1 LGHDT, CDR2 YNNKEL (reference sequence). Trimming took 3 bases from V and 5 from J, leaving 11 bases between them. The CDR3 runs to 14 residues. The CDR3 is CASSQGVAQNIQYF. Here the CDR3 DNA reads TGTGCCAGCAGCCAGGGGGTGGCCCAAAACATTCAGTACTTC.

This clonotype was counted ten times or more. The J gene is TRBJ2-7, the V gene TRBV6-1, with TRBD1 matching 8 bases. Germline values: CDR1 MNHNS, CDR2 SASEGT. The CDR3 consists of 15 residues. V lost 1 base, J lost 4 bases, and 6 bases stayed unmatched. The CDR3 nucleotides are TGTGCCAGCAGTGAAGGGACAGGGAGTCCGTACGAGCAGTACTTC. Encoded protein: CASSEGTGSPYEQYF.

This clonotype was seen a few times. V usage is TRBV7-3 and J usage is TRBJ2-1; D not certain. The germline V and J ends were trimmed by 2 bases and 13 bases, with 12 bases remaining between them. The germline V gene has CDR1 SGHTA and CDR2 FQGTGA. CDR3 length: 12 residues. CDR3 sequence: CASSLEDRPQFF. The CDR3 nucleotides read TGTGCCAGCAGCTTAGAGGACCGACCACAGTTCTTC.

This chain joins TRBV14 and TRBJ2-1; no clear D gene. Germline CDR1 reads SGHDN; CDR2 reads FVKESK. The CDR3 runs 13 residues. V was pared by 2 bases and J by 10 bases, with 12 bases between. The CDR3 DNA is TGTGCCAGCAGCCAAAGAACTCGTATCGAGCAGTTCTTC. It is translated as CASSQRTRIEQFF. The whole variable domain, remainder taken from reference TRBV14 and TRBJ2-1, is EAGVTQFPSHSVIEKGQTVTLRCDPISGHDNLYWYRRVMGKEIKFLLHFVKESKQDESGMPNNRFLAERTGGTYSTLKVQPAELEDSGVYFCASSQRTRIEQFFGPGTRLTVL.

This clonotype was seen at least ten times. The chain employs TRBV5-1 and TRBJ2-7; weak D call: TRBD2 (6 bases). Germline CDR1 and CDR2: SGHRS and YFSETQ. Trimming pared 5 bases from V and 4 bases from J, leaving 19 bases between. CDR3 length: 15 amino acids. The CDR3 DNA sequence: TGCGCCAGCAGTTCCACCCTTAGCGGACCTTACGAGCAGTACTTC. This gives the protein CASSSTLSGPYEQYF.